One and the same sample provided the 15 T cell receptor beta chains below, sequenced in a study of vaccination effects on CD4 cells after COVID-19. The ViraFEST assay expanded antigen-specific CD4+ T cells with viral peptide pools before sequencing. Scientists isolated CD4+ T cells after an approximately 10-day culture period ended. The study found no prior SARS-CoV-2 infection in the vaccine recipients, who tested negative for nucleocapsid antibodies. Method: immunoSEQ multiplex PCR; TCRdb's copy keeps in-frame clones and lacks some. The table records tens of thousands of clones, more than 60% of them present only once. Antigens for these TCRs are unknown. This specimen was CD4+ T cells from PBMCs cultured with SARS-CoV-2 spike peptides, taken before COVID-19 vaccination. The receptors originated from a human donor who received a COVID-19 vaccine.

In this sample, this clone turned up a few times. The chain uses TRBV7-9 and TRBJ2-5; 7 nucleotides agree with TRBD2. Trimming cost V 5 bases and J 4 bases; bases outside gene matches: 16. The germline V gene has CDR1 SEHNR and CDR2 FQNEAQ (reference sequence). This CDR3 region has 17 residues. The DNA of the CDR3 is TGTGCCAGCAGCGTCTGGACGGGCGGGAGAGGACGAGAGACCCAGTACTTC. Protein sequence: CASSVWTGGRGRETQYF.

The chain is built from TRBV5-6 and TRBJ2-7, with D uncertain. Trimming cost V 0 bases and J 0 bases, with 7 bases left between them. Germline CDR1 reads SGHDT; CDR2 reads YYEEEE. The CDR3 loop spans 14 amino acids. The CDR3 protein is CASSLAVHSYEQYF. In DNA form, the CDR3 reads TGTGCCAGCAGCTTGGCCGTTCACTCCTACGAGCAGTACTTC.

The rearrangement uses TRBV29-1 and TRBJ2-7; 8 bases are shared with TRBD2. The CDR3 has 14 amino acids. Germline CDR1 is SQVTM and CDR2 is ANQGSEA. Unmatched junction bases numbered 9, after V lost 4 bases and J lost 4 bases. CDR3 in DNA: TGCAGCGTTGCCTCGGGACTAGAGAGGTACGAGCAGTACTTC. It specifies CSVASGLERYEQYF.

In this sample, this clone turned up once. The genes are TRBV5-1 and TRBJ2-7, with 15 bases matching TRBD2. Germline lookup yields CDR1 SGHRS and CDR2 YFSETQ. The CDR3 is 14 amino acids. V lost 3 bases, J lost 6 bases, and 1 base stayed unmatched. The CDR3 DNA reads as TGCGCCAGCAGCTGGACTAGCGGGGGGGTCGAGCAGTACTTC. This encodes CASSWTSGGVEQYF.

In this sample, this clone turned up a few times. V gene TRBV3-1 (or the pseudogene TRBV3-2) combines with J gene TRBJ1-6, with D hard to call. Trimming removed 4 bases from V and 7 bases from J, with 5 bases in between. Per the germline V gene, CDR1 is LGHDT and CDR2 is YNNKEL (reference sequence). The CDR3 sequence is 12 residues long. DNA of the CDR3: TGTGCCAGCAGCCTCCAGAATTCACCCCTCCACTTT. The encoded protein is CASSLQNSPLHF.

This chain links TRBV7-9 with TRBJ2-5, with 9 positions matching TRBD1. This CDR3 spans 15 amino acids. Germline V lookup: CDR1 SEHNR, CDR2 FQNEAQ (reference sequence). Trimming at V came to 6 bases and at J to 5 bases, leaving 10 bases not matched to a gene. CDR3 residues: CASSSGTGLAETQYF. The CDR3 DNA follows: TGTGCCAGCAGTTCCGGGACAGGGTTAGCTGAGACCCAGTACTTC.

The V gene is TRBV11-2, the J gene TRBJ1-6, with D maybe TRBD1 (6 bases). Trimming took 5 bases from V and 7 from J, leaving 15 bases between them. This CDR3 region has 15 residues. From germline, CDR1 is SGHAT and CDR2 FQNNGV. CDR3 nucleotide sequence: TGTGCCAGCAGCCCTAGGGACAAACTCAATTCACCCCTCCACTTT. Translated, it gives CASSPRDKLNSPLHF.

The CDR3 coding sequence is TGTGCCAGCAGCAAAGGACAAGCTAACTATGGCTACACCTTC. It specifies CASSKGQANYGYTF. The V and J genes are TRBV21-1 and TRBJ1-2; the table's D call TRBD1 went unverified against the DNA. TRBV21-1 is a pseudogene. The CDR3 totals 14 residues.

This rearrangement joins TRBV2 to TRBJ1-6; D remains unclear. The V end lost 6 bases, the J end lost 0 bases, and 12 bases lay between the germline ends. CDR1 SNHLY and CDR2 FYNNEI come from the germline V gene. The CDR3 runs to 16 residues. Written as DNA, the CDR3 is TGTGCCAGCAGAGAATTTCACGGCTCCTATAATTCACCCCTCCACTTT. Its protein product is CASREFHGSYNSPLHF.

The chain has TRBV6-4 and TRBJ2-2; no definite D call. Germline values: CDR1 MRHNA, CDR2 SNTAGT. V lost 2 bases and J lost 3, with 4 bases in between. The CDR3 sequence is 13 residues long. As DNA, the CDR3 is TGTGCCAGCAGTGACAGGGACACCGGGGAGCTGTTTTTT. This sequence encodes CASSDRDTGELFF.

V is TRBV6-6 and J is TRBJ1-5; the D gene is possibly TRBD1 (6 bases). From germline, CDR1 is MNHNY and CDR2 SVGAGI (reference sequence). V was pared by 6 bases and J by 0 bases, with 30 bases between. The CDR3 has 21 residues. The chain's CDR3 is CASSHLRGGTTSPNSNQPQHF. The CDR3 bases are TGTGCCAGCAGCCACCTCAGGGGTGGAACTACTTCCCCTAATAGCAATCAGCCCCAGCATTTT.

This clone was recorded once. V gene TRBV15 combines with J gene TRBJ2-7; tentatively, D is TRBD2 (5 bases). Germline V gene sequence: CDR1 LNHNV, CDR2 YYDKDF (reference sequence). The CDR3 totals 13 residues. Trimming removed 0 bases at V and 12 bases at J, with 15 bases between. The CDR3 protein is CATSRDQGLLPYF. In nucleotides, the CDR3 is TGTGCCACCAGCAGAGATCAAGGACTCCTCCCGTACTTC. Full variable domain (missing parts from reference TRBV15 and TRBJ2-7): DAMVIQNPRYQVTQFGKPVTLSCSQTLNHNVMYWYQQKSSQAPKLLFHYYDKDFNNEADTPDNFQSRRPNTSFCFLDIRSPGLGDTAMYLCATSRDQGLLPYFGPGTRLTVT.

This sequence joins TRBV28 and TRBJ2-1, with 9 bases lining up with TRBD2. Looked up from germline, CDR1 is MDHEN and CDR2 is SYDVKM. The junction had 3 bases not matched to a gene; V was cut back by 8 bases and J by 4 bases. This CDR3 has 13 residues. The CDR3 DNA is TGTGCCAGCTCTAGCGGGACATACAATGAGCAGTTCTTC. It specifies CASSSGTYNEQFF.

The chain is built from TRBV12-3 or TRBV12-4 and TRBJ2-7, with a weak D call TRBD2 (6 bases). V shed 6 bases and J shed 4 bases, with 10 bases lying between them. This CDR3 contains 12 residues. The CDR3 DNA follows: TGTGCCAGCAGGACTGGAGGGTACGAGCAGTACTTC. Protein: CASRTGGYEQYF.

This sequence joins TRBV12-3 or TRBV12-4 and TRBJ1-4; D remains unclear. The CDR3 totals 11 residues. Between the trimmed V and J ends, which lost 1 base and 11 bases, there was a span of 5 bases. Written as DNA, the CDR3 is TGTGCCAGCAGTTTAGGAGGGAAACTGTTTTTT. Translating gives CASSLGGKLFF.